These T cell receptor beta chains were read from a single sample in a study of blood T cell repertoires in COVID-19. Method: immunoSEQ multiplex PCR; TCRdb's copy keeps in-frame clones and lacks some. The sample has about 250,000 clones; around 89% are singletons. Sequencing was done on a sample of peripheral blood. The receptors shown here come from a man between 25 and 39 years old with acute or convalescent COVID-19. Both conserved end residues are part of each CDR3. D genes are given only for firm matches. Clone size, where shown, is once, few, many, or a class for clones that have expanded.

v_call: TRBV27
d_call: TRBD1
clone_size: NA
j_call: TRBJ2-1
cdr3_nt: TGTGCCAGCAGCCCTCGGACAGGGTCCTACAATGAGCAGTTCTTC
cdr3_aa: CASSPRTGSYNEQFF

v_call: TRBV28
d_call: NA
clone_size: NA
j_call: TRBJ1-4
cdr3_nt: TGTGCCAGCAGTCCACCCGGGACTGGGCTTAGGGTGTTTTTT
cdr3_aa: CASSPPGTGLRVFF

v_call: TRBV24-1
d_call: TRBD1
clone_size: NA
j_call: TRBJ1-5
cdr3_nt: TGTGCCACCTCCACCCGACAGGGACGGGTTCAGCCCCAGCATTTT
cdr3_aa: CATSTRQGRVQPQHF

v_call: TRBV7-8
d_call: TRBD2
clone_size: NA
j_call: TRBJ2-1
cdr3_nt: TGTGCCAGCAGCTTAGCGGCGACTAGCGGGGGGGCTTTTATATCGGATGAGCAGTTCTTC
cdr3_aa: CASSLAATSGGAFISDEQFF

v_call: TRBV19
d_call: NA
clone_size: NA
j_call: TRBJ1-2
cdr3_nt: TGTGCCAGTAGTACCCGACAGAACAACTATGGCTACACCTTC
cdr3_aa: CASSTRQNNYGYTF

v_call: TRBV3-1/TRBV3-2
d_call: TRBD1
clone_size: NA
j_call: TRBJ2-7
cdr3_nt: TGTGCCAGCAGCCAACCGGGACAGGAAAGCTCCTACGAGCAGTACTTC
cdr3_aa: CASSQPGQESSYEQYF

v_call: TRBV6-5
d_call: NA
clone_size: NA
j_call: TRBJ2-2
cdr3_nt: TGTGCCAGCAGTACGGGGCGGGGGAACACCGGGGAGCTGTTTTTT
cdr3_aa: CASSTGRGNTGELFF

v_call: TRBV14
d_call: NA
clone_size: NA
j_call: TRBJ1-1
cdr3_nt: TGTGCCAGCAGCCAAGAAACCCTGACCCGCAGGGTCACTGAAGCTTTCTTT
cdr3_aa: CASSQETLTRRVTEAFF

v_call: TRBV19
d_call: TRBD1
clone_size: NA
j_call: TRBJ2-7
cdr3_nt: TGTGCCATGGGACAGGGAGCACACGAGCAGTACTTC
cdr3_aa: CAMGQGAHEQYF

v_call: TRBV6-5
d_call: NA
clone_size: NA
j_call: TRBJ1-1
cdr3_nt: TGTGCCAGCAGTTACTTCGGACGGGAGGCTTTCTTT
cdr3_aa: CASSYFGREAFF

v_call: TRBV4-2
d_call: NA
clone_size: few
j_call: TRBJ1-5
cdr3_nt: TGTGCCAGCAGCCAAGACCTGGGGAGTCAGCCCCAGCATTTT
cdr3_aa: CASSQDLGSQPQHF

v_call: TRBV9
d_call: NA
clone_size: NA
j_call: TRBJ1-2
cdr3_nt: TGTGCCAGCAGCGTAGAGCCAGGCCTCTATGGCTACACCTTC
cdr3_aa: CASSVEPGLYGYTF

v_call: TRBV27
d_call: NA
clone_size: NA
j_call: TRBJ1-2
cdr3_nt: TGTGCCAGCAAACGAGGAGTAGACTATGGCTACACCTTC
cdr3_aa: CASKRGVDYGYTF

v_call: TRBV27
d_call: NA
clone_size: NA
j_call: TRBJ1-2
cdr3_nt: TGTGCCAGCAGTTCGAAGACAGATAACTATGGCTACACCTTC
cdr3_aa: CASSSKTDNYGYTF

v_call: TRBV28
d_call: NA
clone_size: few
j_call: TRBJ1-5
cdr3_nt: TGTGCCAGCAGTACAAGCGGGGGCAGTTATAGCAATCAGCCCCAGCATTTT
cdr3_aa: CASSTSGGSYSNQPQHF

v_call: TRBV7-6
d_call: NA
clone_size: NA
j_call: TRBJ1-3
cdr3_nt: TGTGCCAGCAGCTTAATGTCAGGCGAACTGTATGGAAACACCATATATTTT
cdr3_aa: CASSLMSGELYGNTIYF

v_call: TRBV6-5
d_call: TRBD2
clone_size: NA
j_call: TRBJ2-5
cdr3_nt: TGTGCCAGCACCGAAGGACTAGCGGGCGAGACCCAGTACTTC
cdr3_aa: CASTEGLAGETQYF

v_call: TRBV7-9
d_call: TRBD1
clone_size: once
j_call: TRBJ1-3
cdr3_nt: TGTGCCAGCAGCTTTCCCTCTCAGGGGGCGCTGGGAAACACCATATATTTT
cdr3_aa: CASSFPSQGALGNTIYF

v_call: TRBV28
d_call: TRBD2
clone_size: NA
j_call: TRBJ2-6
cdr3_nt: TGTGCCAGCAGTTCCTCAACCGGGACTAGCGCCTTCTACTCTGGGGCCAACGTCCTGACTTTC
cdr3_aa: CASSSSTGTSAFYSGANVLTF

v_call: TRBV3-1/TRBV3-2
d_call: NA
clone_size: NA
j_call: TRBJ2-7
cdr3_nt: TGTGCCAGCAGCGACCTCCCGGAGGGGTACCCAACCCACGAGCAGTACTTC
cdr3_aa: CASSDLPEGYPTHEQYF

v_call: TRBV6-5
d_call: NA
clone_size: NA
j_call: TRBJ1-1
cdr3_nt: TGTGCCAGCAGCTTTACAGGGCGTGAAGCTTTCTTT
cdr3_aa: CASSFTGREAFF

v_call: TRBV6-4
d_call: NA
clone_size: once
j_call: TRBJ1-1
cdr3_nt: TGTGCCAGCAGTGACTCGAGTGGCACTGAAGCTTTCTTT
cdr3_aa: CASSDSSGTEAFF

v_call: TRBV27
d_call: TRBD1
clone_size: NA
j_call: TRBJ2-3
cdr3_nt: TGTGCCAGCCTTAGGCAGGGGGCTGCCGATACGCAGTATTTT
cdr3_aa: CASLRQGAADTQYF

v_call: TRBV24-1
d_call: TRBD1
clone_size: NA
j_call: TRBJ1-4
cdr3_nt: TGTGCCACCAGTGATTCTAACCCAGAGGACAGGGCAAAACTGTTTTTT
cdr3_aa: CATSDSNPEDRAKLFF

v_call: TRBV18
d_call: NA
clone_size: NA
j_call: TRBJ1-2
cdr3_nt: TGTGCCAGCTCACCCTTCGGACAACCCGGATATGGCTACACCTTC
cdr3_aa: CASSPFGQPGYGYTF

v_call: TRBV19
d_call: TRBD2
clone_size: NA
j_call: TRBJ2-5
cdr3_nt: TGTGCCAGTAAGGGATGGGGACTAGCAGAGGCTCGGGAGACCCAGTACTTC
cdr3_aa: CASKGWGLAEARETQYF

v_call: TRBV9
d_call: NA
clone_size: NA
j_call: TRBJ2-1
cdr3_nt: TGTGCCAGCAGCGTAGGTCCCAGCGTGAATGAGCAGTTCTTC
cdr3_aa: CASSVGPSVNEQFF

v_call: TRBV7-2
d_call: TRBD1
clone_size: NA
j_call: TRBJ1-5
cdr3_nt: TGTGCCAGCAGCTTAGGGACAGGGCTAGGGGGTCAGCCCCAGCATTTT
cdr3_aa: CASSLGTGLGGQPQHF

v_call: TRBV19
d_call: TRBD1
clone_size: NA
j_call: TRBJ1-5
cdr3_nt: TGTGCCAGTAGTCCAAGAGGAGGGGGCGAACAGCCCCAGCATTTT
cdr3_aa: CASSPRGGGEQPQHF

v_call: TRBV28
d_call: NA
clone_size: NA
j_call: TRBJ1-6
cdr3_nt: TGTGCCAGCAGTTTACCCCCGTCCCGGGATTCACCCCTCCACTTT
cdr3_aa: CASSLPPSRDSPLHF

v_call: TRBV18
d_call: NA
clone_size: NA
j_call: TRBJ1-3
cdr3_nt: TGTGCCAGCTCACCAACGGTTGGAAACACCATATATTTT
cdr3_aa: CASSPTVGNTIYF

v_call: TRBV3-1/TRBV3-2
d_call: NA
clone_size: once
j_call: TRBJ1-2
cdr3_nt: TGTGCCAGCACCATAAGCCGGGGAAGTTATGGCTACACCTTC
cdr3_aa: CASTISRGSYGYTF

v_call: TRBV25-1
d_call: TRBD1
clone_size: once
j_call: TRBJ2-1
cdr3_nt: TGTGCCAGTCAGACAGGGGGGACTTACTACAATGAGCAGTTCTTC
cdr3_aa: CASQTGGTYYNEQFF

v_call: TRBV19
d_call: TRBD1
clone_size: NA
j_call: TRBJ2-2
cdr3_nt: TGTGCCAGCCGAACGACAGGGGTGGGTTTGAGGGAGCTGTTTTTT
cdr3_aa: CASRTTGVGLRELFF

v_call: TRBV5-1
d_call: TRBD1
clone_size: NA
j_call: TRBJ1-4
cdr3_nt: TGCGCCAGCAGCTTGGCCGGACAGGGTGAAAAACTGTTTTTT
cdr3_aa: CASSLAGQGEKLFF

v_call: TRBV4-1
d_call: NA
clone_size: NA
j_call: TRBJ2-7
cdr3_nt: TGCGCCAGCAGCCAGACTAGTTACGAGCAGTACTTC
cdr3_aa: CASSQTSYEQYF

v_call: TRBV5-1
d_call: NA
clone_size: NA
j_call: TRBJ1-3
cdr3_nt: TGCGCCAGCAGCTTGGAGGGGACTGGAAACACCATATATTTT
cdr3_aa: CASSLEGTGNTIYF

v_call: TRBV4-1
d_call: NA
clone_size: NA
j_call: TRBJ2-1
cdr3_nt: TGCGCCAGCAGCCATCTATACGAAGTATCCTACAATGAGCAGTTCTTC
cdr3_aa: CASSHLYEVSYNEQFF

v_call: TRBV14
d_call: NA
clone_size: once
j_call: TRBJ1-3
cdr3_nt: TGTGCCAGCAGCCAAGGACAGTACGGAAACACCATATATTTT
cdr3_aa: CASSQGQYGNTIYF

v_call: TRBV5-1
d_call: NA
clone_size: NA
j_call: TRBJ1-3
cdr3_nt: TGCGCCAGCAGCTTGGTGGGAGGACGATACGGAAACACCATATATTTT
cdr3_aa: CASSLVGGRYGNTIYF

v_call: TRBV19
d_call: NA
clone_size: once
j_call: TRBJ2-2
cdr3_nt: TGTGCCAGTACCTCTCAACTAGCTAGCTACGGGGAGCTGTTTTTT
cdr3_aa: CASTSQLASYGELFF

v_call: TRBV28
d_call: NA
clone_size: NA
j_call: TRBJ2-5
cdr3_nt: TGTGCCAGCAGGCCCGGGACATACCAAGAGACCCAGTACTTC
cdr3_aa: CASRPGTYQETQYF

v_call: TRBV14
d_call: NA
clone_size: NA
j_call: TRBJ1-3
cdr3_nt: TGTGCCAGCAGCCAAGATTGGGGCCTCCTTTCTGGAAACACCATATATTTT
cdr3_aa: CASSQDWGLLSGNTIYF

v_call: TRBV11-2
d_call: TRBD1
clone_size: NA
j_call: TRBJ1-6
cdr3_nt: TGTGCCAGCAGCCTTGACCCAGGGGGCTCACCCCTCCACTTT
cdr3_aa: CASSLDPGGSPLHF

v_call: TRBV7-9
d_call: TRBD1
clone_size: NA
j_call: TRBJ2-3
cdr3_nt: TGTGCCAGCAGCTTAGATCTATACAGGGGGCATGTAGATACGCAGTATTTT
cdr3_aa: CASSLDLYRGHVDTQYF

v_call: TRBV7-3
d_call: NA
clone_size: NA
j_call: TRBJ2-3
cdr3_nt: TGTGCCAGCAGCCAGGGGTTAAACACAGATACGCAGTATTTT
cdr3_aa: CASSQGLNTDTQYF

v_call: TRBV7-2
d_call: NA
clone_size: once
j_call: TRBJ2-4
cdr3_nt: TGTGCCAGCAGCTTAAGCAGGTTAGACATTCAGTACTTC
cdr3_aa: CASSLSRLDIQYF

v_call: TRBV6-2/TRBV6-3
d_call: NA
clone_size: NA
j_call: TRBJ2-2
cdr3_nt: TGTGCCAGCAGTTACACAAGACAGGCCGGGGAGCTGTTTTTT
cdr3_aa: CASSYTRQAGELFF

v_call: TRBV7-9
d_call: TRBD1
clone_size: NA
j_call: TRBJ1-3
cdr3_nt: TGTGCCAGCAGCTCCGGACAGGGGGAGGCCACCATATATTTT
cdr3_aa: CASSSGQGEATIYF

v_call: TRBV28
d_call: NA
clone_size: NA
j_call: TRBJ2-3
cdr3_nt: TGTGCCAGCAGTCGTCTCACAGATACGCAGTATTTT
cdr3_aa: CASSRLTDTQYF

v_call: TRBV9
d_call: TRBD2
clone_size: NA
j_call: TRBJ2-1
cdr3_nt: TGTGCCAGCAGCGTCCCACCGGGACTAGCGGGAGGCAGCTCCTACAATGAGCAGTTCTTC
cdr3_aa: CASSVPPGLAGGSSYNEQFF

v_call: TRBV11-3
d_call: TRBD2
clone_size: NA
j_call: TRBJ2-1
cdr3_nt: TGTGCCAGCAGCTTAGATCGGGGGGTATTCCCGTACAATGAGCAGTTCTTC
cdr3_aa: CASSLDRGVFPYNEQFF

v_call: TRBV6-1
d_call: TRBD1
clone_size: NA
j_call: TRBJ1-6
cdr3_nt: TGTGCCAGCAGTGGAAACAGGGGATCTTCCTATAATTCACCCCTCCACTTT
cdr3_aa: CASSGNRGSSYNSPLHF

v_call: TRBV6-6
d_call: TRBD1
clone_size: NA
j_call: TRBJ1-5
cdr3_nt: TGTGCCAGCAGGCCTACAGGGGAACAGCCCCAGCATTTT
cdr3_aa: CASRPTGEQPQHF

v_call: TRBV6-5
d_call: NA
clone_size: once
j_call: TRBJ1-2
cdr3_nt: TGTGCCAGTCGAACAGGGAACTATGGCTACACCTTC
cdr3_aa: CASRTGNYGYTF

v_call: TRBV6-1
d_call: TRBD1
clone_size: NA
j_call: TRBJ1-2
cdr3_nt: TGTGCCAGCAGTGACAGACAGGGAGCCAGCTATGGCTACACCTTC
cdr3_aa: CASSDRQGASYGYTF

v_call: TRBV3-1/TRBV3-2
d_call: TRBD1
clone_size: NA
j_call: TRBJ1-2
cdr3_nt: TGTGCCAGCAGCCCCCGGGGGCGGGACAGGGGCCGCTATGGCTACACCTTC
cdr3_aa: CASSPRGRDRGRYGYTF